The 19 T cell receptor beta chains below all came from one sample that was sequenced in a study of blood T cell repertoires in COVID-19. TCRdb keeps only in-frame clones here, not all; method: immunoSEQ multiplex PCR. Of around 250,000 clones listed, 86% are singletons. Sequencing input: peripheral blood. These TCRs come from a man aged 18 to 29 with active or convalescent COVID-19.

V usage is TRBV29-1 and J usage is TRBJ1-1; the match to TRBD1 covers 7 bases. The ends lost 7 bases at V and 4 bases at J; junction bases unmatched: 6. The V gene's germline CDR1 is SQVTM and CDR2 ANQGSEA. This CDR3 has 12 amino acids. The CDR3 DNA is TGCAGCGGAGACAGGGATTTCACTGAAGCTTTCTTT. It is translated as CSGDRDFTEAFF.

CDR3 nucleotide sequence: TGTGCCAGCAGCCCCCTCGGACTAGCGGGGGGCAATGAGCAGTTCTTC. Translation: CASSPLGLAGGNEQFF. The J gene is TRBJ2-1, the V gene TRBV3-1 (or the pseudogene TRBV3-2), with 14 bases aligning to TRBD2. This CDR3 spans 16 amino acids. The trim removed 4 bases at V and 6 bases at J, leaving 5 bases unmatched. Looked up from germline, CDR1 is LGHDT and CDR2 is YNNKEL (reference sequence).

The V call is TRBV2, the J call TRBJ2-7, with a weak D call TRBD2 (5 bases). The length of the CDR3 is 13 residues. CDR1 is SNHLY, CDR2 FYNNEI, per germline. V was pared by 7 bases and J by 6 bases, with 16 bases between. CDR3 nucleotide sequence: TGTGCCAGCAACCCCTCAAGAGGGATCGAGCAGTACTTC. Translating gives CASNPSRGIEQYF.

The rearrangement joins TRBV19 to TRBJ2-7, with 7 bases aligning to TRBD1. This CDR3 is built from 13 residues. Losses at the gene ends were 4 bases for V and 1 base for J; bases not matched to a gene: 1. Germline values: CDR1 LNHDA, CDR2 SQIVND (reference sequence). CDR3: CASSTDRSYEQYF. As DNA, the CDR3 is TGTGCCAGTAGTACGGACAGGTCCTACGAGCAGTACTTC.

V usage is TRBV15 and J usage is TRBJ2-2; possible D gene TRBD2, 6 bases. Germline CDR1 LNHNV, CDR2 YYDKDF (reference sequence). V was shortened by 2 bases and J by 0 bases, with 10 bases between the two germline ends. The CDR3 length is 16 residues. In DNA form, the CDR3 reads TGTGCCACCAGCAGAAGACTAGTCTCGAACACCGGGGAGCTGTTTTTT. Protein: CATSRRLVSNTGELFF.

This clone appeared a few times. In the same sample, other DNA sequences code for this CDR3. The V gene is TRBV27, the J gene TRBJ1-6, with D uncertain. V lost 9 bases, J lost 10 bases, and 16 bases lay in between. There are 13 residues in the CDR3. From germline, CDR1 is MNHEY and CDR2 SMNVEV (reference sequence). CDR3 nucleotide sequence: TGTGCCAGTAAAGCAGGAGGTCGCTCACCCCTCCACTTT. This translates into CASKAGGRSPLHF.

The chain carries TRBV7-2 and TRBJ2-1, with D maybe TRBD2 (5 bases). Trimming pared 3 bases from V and 1 base from J, leaving 10 bases between. Germline assignment: CDR1 SGHTA and CDR2 FQGNSA. The CDR3 consists of 15 residues. The CDR3 sequence is CASSFPAESYNEQFF. The CDR3 nucleotides are TGTGCCAGCAGCTTCCCAGCGGAATCCTACAATGAGCAGTTCTTC.

The V gene is TRBV7-2, the J gene TRBJ2-5, with 9 bases aligning to TRBD1. Per the germline V gene, CDR1 is SGHTA and CDR2 is FQGNSA. The CDR3 loop spans 14 amino acids. V trimming: 4 bases; J trimming: 5 bases; junction bases outside the gene matches: 5. CDR3 loop: CASSSGQGWETQYF. CDR3 DNA sequence: TGTGCCAGCAGCTCGGGACAGGGATGGGAGACCCAGTACTTC.

This chain joins TRBV19 and TRBJ2-1, with 9 bases aligning to TRBD2. The CDR3 totals 18 residues. Unmatched junction bases numbered 13, after V lost 5 bases and J lost 2 bases. Germline V gene data show CDR1 as LNHDA and CDR2 as SQIVND (reference sequence). The CDR3 protein is CASSLRLLAGVPYNEQFF. The CDR3 DNA reads as TGTGCCAGTAGTCTTCGATTATTAGCGGGAGTTCCCTACAATGAGCAGTTCTTC.

Written as DNA, the CDR3 is TGTGCCAGCAGTTACAGAGAATATCAGCCCCAGCATTTT. Its protein product is CASSYREYQPQHF. The chain joins TRBV6-5 to TRBJ1-5; D call uncertain. V lost 2 bases and J lost 5, with 7 bases in between. Germline V gene data show CDR1 as MNHEY and CDR2 as SVGAGI. This CDR3 comprises 13 residues.

The chain joins TRBV29-1 to TRBJ2-7, with D perhaps matching TRBD2 (5 bases). V was shortened by 2 bases and J by 0 bases, with 14 bases between the two germline ends. Germline V lookup: CDR1 SQVTM, CDR2 ANQGSEA. This CDR3 comprises 15 residues. The CDR3: CSVEWEAGGSYEQYF. The CDR3 DNA sequence: TGCAGCGTTGAATGGGAAGCCGGAGGCTCCTACGAGCAGTACTTC.

The J gene is TRBJ2-2, the V gene TRBV2; TRBD2 is a possible D gene (6 bases). This CDR3 region has 15 residues. CDR1 is SNHLY and CDR2 is FYNNEI in the germline V gene. Trimming pared 0 bases from V and 4 bases from J, leaving 9 bases between. As DNA, the CDR3 is TGTGCCAGCAGTGAAGCGGGGGGACGCACCGGGGAGCTGTTTTTT. Protein product: CASSEAGGRTGELFF.

Only one count was recorded for this clone. The chain employs TRBV3-1 (or the pseudogene TRBV3-2) and TRBJ2-3, with TRBD2 identical over 11 bases. This CDR3 spans 16 amino acids. Germline lookup yields CDR1 LGHDT and CDR2 YNNKEL (reference sequence). V shed 6 bases and J 4 bases; nucleotides not matched to a gene: 9. CDR3 nucleotide sequence: TGTGCCAGCAGTGGCTCTAGCGGGGGGCCCGCAGATACGCAGTATTTT. Protein product: CASSGSSGGPADTQYF.

This clone was observed a single time. The chain combines TRBV9 with TRBJ2-3; D gene unclear. The CDR3 consists of 13 residues. Trimming pared 4 bases from V and 4 bases from J, leaving 10 bases between. CDR1 is SGDLS, CDR2 YYNGEE, per germline. CDR3 protein: CASSPQWPDTQYF. CDR3 coding DNA: TGTGCCAGCAGCCCCCAGTGGCCAGATACGCAGTATTTT.

On this clone itself: The same CDR3 can be traced to other DNA sequences in this sample. V is TRBV6-5 and J is TRBJ1-3, with D unresolved. Trimming stripped 2 bases from V and 4 bases from J, with 12 bases between. The germline V gene encodes CDR1 MNHEY and CDR2 SVGAGI. CDR3 length: 15 amino acids. The CDR3 is CASSYSRGSGNTIYF. The CDR3, as DNA: TGTGCCAGCAGTTACAGTAGAGGGTCCGGAAACACCATATATTTT.

J is TRBJ1-2 and V is TRBV27; D gene unclear. V lost 3 bases, J lost 7 bases, and 12 bases lay in between. Per the germline V gene, CDR1 is MNHEY and CDR2 is SMNVEV (reference sequence). This CDR3 comprises 13 residues. This CDR3 reads CASSLGTNSGYTF. The CDR3 nucleotides read TGTGCCAGCAGTTTGGGCACAAACAGTGGCTACACCTTC.

V gene TRBV3-1 (or the pseudogene TRBV3-2) combines with J gene TRBJ1-4, with D perhaps TRBD1 (5 bases). Germline CDR1 LGHDT, CDR2 YNNKEL (reference sequence). V gave up 3 bases and J gave up 0 bases, with 17 bases separating them. The CDR3 sequence is 18 residues long. CDR3 nucleotides: TGTGCCAGCAGCCAGTATGGGCAGGGTCCCTCAACTAATGAAAAACTGTTTTTT. Translated, it gives CASSQYGQGPSTNEKLFF.

On this clone itself: A far larger clone differs by one base, so this is likely a read error. The V call is TRBV11-2, the J call TRBJ2-5; 9 bases are a match to TRBD1. Looked up from germline, CDR1 is SGHAT and CDR2 is FQNNGV. This CDR3 comprises 15 residues. The ends lost 1 base at V and 1 base at J; junction bases unmatched: 1. Written as DNA, the CDR3 is TGTGCCAGCAGCTTAGGGACAGGGGTCCAAGAGACCCAGTACTTC. Residues: CASSLGTGVQETQYF.

This chain joins TRBV6-5 and TRBJ2-7, with D perhaps matching TRBD1 (5 bases). Germline V CDR1 and CDR2: MNHEY, SVGAGI. The CDR3 extends over 13 amino acids. V was shortened by 8 bases and J by 4 bases, with 15 bases between the two germline ends. CDR3 sequence: CASGNRRSYEQYF. CDR3 nucleotide sequence: TGTGCCAGCGGGAACAGGCGATCTTACGAGCAGTACTTC.